This T cell receptor (beta chain) is drawn from a study of blood T cell repertoires in COVID-19 (dated by TCRdb to 2018 to 2021). About the study as a whole: Samples covering the acute and convalescent phases of COVID-19 were provided by collaborators in the United States, Italy and Spain. The samples were drawn from two sources: the first 160 participants of the ongoing ImmuneRACE study, and 1,200 or so subjects contributed by 6 global collaborators. The material from the prospective study consisted of cDNA or gDNA derived from T cells, B-cell-depleted T cells, or PBMCs. The repertoires were released in a freely available public database meant as a resource for research on the immune response to SARS-CoV-2. Subjects who had been exposed to COVID-19, were actively infected with it, or had recovered from it provided the deeply sampled blood TCRbeta repertoires that made up the dataset. HLA class I and class II types, where available, came from metadata supplied by the sample provider rather than from assay-based typing. Nearly every sample came with metadata listing a de-identified subject ID, COVID-19 status, age in years and sex.

This clone was seen only a few times. Its antigen is still unknown. A read error may account for a junction end that differs from germline. At one collaborating source in Seattle, patients were enrolled during active infection and were followed longitudinally through the course of disease. The collaborating institutions used their own protocols to collect whole blood in K2EDTA tubes. For TCRbeta analysis, collaborators shipped samples in one of three forms: frozen whole blood, isolated PBMCs, or DNA extracted from either of those sample types. The immunoSEQ Assay, a bias-controlled multiplex PCR, was used to amplify TCRbeta CDR3 regions from genomic DNA. Per the authors' processing: The number of nucleated cells in each sample was estimated from the amplification of reference gene primers within the assay. Sequence reads were collapsed and filtered to measure the absolute abundance of every unique TCRbeta CDR3 rearrangement. For each sample, productive Simpson clonality was calculated as the square root of Simpson's diversity index across productive rearrangements. TCRdb limited this immuneACCESS table to in-frame rearrangements with V and J called. A share of clones is missing; checked studies link under half to unresolved V genes, and the rest is unexplained. D and trimming come from the DNA, and the V and J calls and clone size come from that table. The sample profile shows approximately 140,000 clones; approximately 85% of them were found once. The ten largest clonotypes hold more than 7.5% of the sample.

Counted from cysteine to phenylalanine, this CDR3 has 14 amino acids. Here the CDR3 DNA is all that survives: 42 bases in frame from base 1. CDR1 and CDR2, looked up from the germline V gene, are MNHNS and SASEGT. Overall results and qualifications from the work: How much clinical and demographic metadata was included differed by source and by participant, and the metadata was provided uncurated.

The receptor's source is a woman in her sixties with COVID-19, enrolled during active disease. The chain uses TRBV6-1 and TRBJ2-3, with 10 middle bases fitting TRBD1. Material: peripheral blood. CDR3 loop: CASREDRGRGTQYF. The DNA reads as follows: TGTGCCAGCAGGGAAGACAGGGGGCGGGGAACGCAGTATTTT.